This entry lists 3 T cell receptor beta chains sequenced from one sample in a study of blood T cell repertoires in COVID-19. TCRdb keeps only in-frame clones here, not all; method: immunoSEQ multiplex PCR. The data show about 56,000 clones, with around 82% seen just once and approximately 7.7% held by the top ten. The sample taken for sequencing was peripheral blood. The receptor source for this set is a woman over 75 with acute or convalescent COVID-19.

This clone was counted a few times. The chain couples TRBV10-2 to TRBJ2-3, with 8 bases lining up with TRBD2. The length of the CDR3 is 14 residues. The germline CDR1 and CDR2 sequences are WSHSY and SAAADI. With V trimmed by 5 bases and J by 3 bases, 4 bases remained unmatched. CDR3 protein: CASSLKRETDTQYF. The CDR3, as DNA: TGCGCCAGCAGTCTCAAGCGGGAGACAGATACGCAGTATTTT.

This chain uses TRBV2 with TRBJ2-3; no firm D call. The CDR3 spans 11 residues. CDR1 and CDR2 (germline): SNHLY, FYNNEI. Between the trimmed V and J ends, which lost 6 bases and 6 bases, there was a span of 7 bases. CDR3 loop: CASSSGDTQYF. The CDR3 DNA follows: TGTGCCAGCAGCAGTGGCGATACGCAGTATTTT.

V is TRBV28 and J is TRBJ2-1; 7 bases match TRBD2. There are 16 residues in the CDR3. Germline V lookup: CDR1 MDHEN, CDR2 SYDVKM. V dropped 6 bases and J dropped 1; count of bases not matched to a gene: 9. CDR3 nucleotide sequence: TGTGCCAGCAGCTCAAAAGCGGGACTATCCTACAATGAGCAGTTCTTC. Translation: CASSSKAGLSYNEQFF.